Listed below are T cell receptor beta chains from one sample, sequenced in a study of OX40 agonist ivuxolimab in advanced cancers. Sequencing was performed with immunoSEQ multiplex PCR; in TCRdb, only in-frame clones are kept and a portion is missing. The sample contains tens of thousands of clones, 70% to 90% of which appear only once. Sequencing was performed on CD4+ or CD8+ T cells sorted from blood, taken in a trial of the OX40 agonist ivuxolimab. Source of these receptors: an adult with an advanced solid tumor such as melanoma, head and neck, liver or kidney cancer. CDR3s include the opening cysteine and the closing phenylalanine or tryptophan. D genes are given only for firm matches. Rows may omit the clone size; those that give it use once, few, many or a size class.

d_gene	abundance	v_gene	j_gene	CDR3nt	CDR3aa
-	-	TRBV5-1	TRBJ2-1	TGCGCCAGCAGCACAGAGTTTGGATCCTACAATGAGCAGTTCTTC	CASSTEFGSYNEQFF
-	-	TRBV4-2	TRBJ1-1	TGTGCCAGCAACCACCCGGACCGCCACACTGAAGCTTTCTTT	CASNHPDRHTEAFF
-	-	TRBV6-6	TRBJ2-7	TGTGCCAGCAGCTCACAGGGTTTTTCCTACGAGCAGTACTTC	CASSSQGFSYEQYF
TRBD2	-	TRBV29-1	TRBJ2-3	TGCAGCGTTGGGGGGACTAGCGGGAGGCCCACTATCGGCACAGATACGCAGTATTTT	CSVGGTSGRPTIGTDTQYF
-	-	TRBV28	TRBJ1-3	TGTGCCAGCAGAGAATCCCTGGGCCCCCGCTCTGGAAACACCATATATTTT	CASRESLGPRSGNTIYF
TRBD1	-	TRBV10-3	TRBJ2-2	TGTGCCTCTTGGGACAGGGGAAGGACCGGGGAGCTGTTTTTT	CASWDRGRTGELFF
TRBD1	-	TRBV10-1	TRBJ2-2	TGCGCCAGCAGTATGTCGACAGGGTTAACGAGTACCGGGGAGCTGTTTTTT	CASSMSTGLTSTGELFF
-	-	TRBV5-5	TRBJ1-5	TGTGCCAGCAGCTTAGATACGACAGCAACTCAGCCCCAGCATTTT	CASSLDTTATQPQHF
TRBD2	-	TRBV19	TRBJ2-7	TGTGCCAGTAGTCCCCGCCCGACTAGCGGGATGGCCTACGAGCAGTACTTC	CASSPRPTSGMAYEQYF
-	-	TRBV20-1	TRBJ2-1	TGCAGTGCTAGTCCTTACAATGAGCAGTTCTTC	CSASPYNEQFF
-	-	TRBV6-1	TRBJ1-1	TGTGCCAGCAGTCCCAGAACGTCGAACACTGAAGCTTTCTTT	CASSPRTSNTEAFF
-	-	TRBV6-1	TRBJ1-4	TGTGCCAGCAGTGCGTTTAGCCTGGAGGATGAAAAACTGTTTTTT	CASSAFSLEDEKLFF
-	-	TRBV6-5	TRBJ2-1	TGTGCCAGCAGTTACTCAGGGGCGCCTAGGGATGAGCAGTTCTTC	CASSYSGAPRDEQFF
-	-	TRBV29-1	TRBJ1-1	TGCAGCGTTCTCCGGGGGGGTGGGACTGAAGCTTTCTTT	CSVLRGGGTEAFF
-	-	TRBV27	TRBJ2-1	TGTGCCAGCAGTTTGAACGGGATTCAAAATGAGCAGTTCTTC	CASSLNGIQNEQFF
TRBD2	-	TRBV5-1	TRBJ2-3	TGCGCCAGCACCCGGACTAGCGGGAGCACAGATACGCAGTATTTT	CASTRTSGSTDTQYF
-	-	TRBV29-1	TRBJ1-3	TGCAGCGCTATAACAGGGTACGGCACCATATATTTT	CSAITGYGTIYF
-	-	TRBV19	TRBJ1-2	TGTGCCAGTAGTATACAGGGGAAGGATGGCTACACCTTC	CASSIQGKDGYTF
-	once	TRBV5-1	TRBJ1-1	TGCGCCAGCAGCTTGAGCATAAGGCTTCCGAACACTGAAGCTTTCTTT	CASSLSIRLPNTEAFF
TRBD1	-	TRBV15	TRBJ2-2	TGTGCCACCAGCAGCTATCGTCAGGGGGCGAACACCGGGGAGCTGTTTTTT	CATSSYRQGANTGELFF
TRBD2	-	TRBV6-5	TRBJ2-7	TGTGCCAGCAGTTATGGAGCGGGAGTGGCCTACGAGCAGTACTTC	CASSYGAGVAYEQYF
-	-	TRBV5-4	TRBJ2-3	TGTGCCAGCAGCTTGGGTGGATCCGCAGATACGCAGTATTTT	CASSLGGSADTQYF
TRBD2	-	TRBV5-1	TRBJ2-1	TGCGCCAGCAGCTTGGAAGGAGCGGGAGGGAGAAATGAGCAGTTCTTC	CASSLEGAGGRNEQFF
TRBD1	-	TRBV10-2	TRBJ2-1	TGCGCCAGCAGGGCCGGGACAGGGGTCTACAATGAGCAGTTCTTC	CASRAGTGVYNEQFF
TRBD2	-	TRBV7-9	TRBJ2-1	TGTGCCAGCAGCCCTAGGACTAGCGGGATCGATGAGCAGTTCTTC	CASSPRTSGIDEQFF
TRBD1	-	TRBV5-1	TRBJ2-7	TGCGCCAGCAGCCCAGCCGGGACAGGGTCCTACGAGCAGTACTTC	CASSPAGTGSYEQYF
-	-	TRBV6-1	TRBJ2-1	TGTGCCAGCAGCTCAACCCGGGCGGCCTCGGATGAGCAGTTCTTC	CASSSTRAASDEQFF
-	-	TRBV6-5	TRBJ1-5	TGTGCCAGCAGTGCAACTGACAGAAGCAATCAGCCCCAGCATTTT	CASSATDRSNQPQHF
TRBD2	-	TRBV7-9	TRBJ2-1	TGTGCCAGCAGCTTGGGACTAGCGGAGATCTGGGGTGAGCAGTTCTTC	CASSLGLAEIWGEQFF
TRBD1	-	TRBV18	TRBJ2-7	TGTGCCAGCTCACAGGGACAGGGGGAAGTAGACGAGCAGTACTTC	CASSQGQGEVDEQYF
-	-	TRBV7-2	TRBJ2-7	TGTGCCAGCAGCTTATCAGGATTGCCCTACGAGCAGTACTTC	CASSLSGLPYEQYF
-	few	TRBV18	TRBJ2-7	TGTGCCAGCTCACCCCCGGGACTCCTCTACGAGCAGTACTTC	CASSPPGLLYEQYF
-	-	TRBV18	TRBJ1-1	TGTGCCAGCTCGTGGGGGGATACTGAAGCTTTCTTT	CASSWGDTEAFF
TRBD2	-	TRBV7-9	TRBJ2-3	TGTGCCAGCAGCTTACCGGGACTAGCGGGAACCCCGAGCACAGATACGCAGTATTTT	CASSLPGLAGTPSTDTQYF
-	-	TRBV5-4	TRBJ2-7	TGTGCCAGCAGCCTAATTCTGCGCGCAGAAGAGCAGTACTTC	CASSLILRAEEQYF
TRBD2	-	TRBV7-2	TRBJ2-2	TGTGCCAGCAGCTTAGCTGGGGCGGGAGGCCGGGAGCTGTTTTTT	CASSLAGAGGRELFF
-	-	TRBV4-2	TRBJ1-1	TGTGCCAGCAGCCCAAGGGGGGTGGGAACTGAAGCTTTCTTT	CASSPRGVGTEAFF
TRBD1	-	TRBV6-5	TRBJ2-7	TGTGCCAGTGAGGGGGCGAGTGAGCAGTACTTC	CASEGASEQYF
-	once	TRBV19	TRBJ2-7	TGTGCCAGTAGTTCCAGGGGGGGCGAGCAGTACTTC	CASSSRGGEQYF
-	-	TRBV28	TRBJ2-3	TGTGCCAGCAGTCCGCTAGCGTCTACGCAGTATTTT	CASSPLASTQYF
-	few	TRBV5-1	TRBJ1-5	TGCGCCAGCAGCTTGGCCTACGGGACCGATCAGCCCCAGCATTTT	CASSLAYGTDQPQHF
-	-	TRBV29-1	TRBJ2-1	TGCAGCGGTCAACTACTTTCCTACAATGAGCAGTTCTTC	CSGQLLSYNEQFF
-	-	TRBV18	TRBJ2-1	TGTGCCAGCTCCCAGAACGTAGCGGACTCCTACAATGAGCAGTTCTTC	CASSQNVADSYNEQFF
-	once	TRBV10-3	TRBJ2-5	TGTGCCATCAGTGTTCAGGGGCCAAGGGAGACCCAGTACTTC	CAISVQGPRETQYF